This TCR beta chain emerged from a study of blood T cell repertoires in COVID-19 (dated by TCRdb to about 2020). Background for the entire study: The collaborator samples originated in the United States, Italy and Spain and spanned the acute and convalescent phases of COVID-19. The material from the prospective study consisted of cDNA or gDNA derived from T cells, B-cell-depleted T cells, or PBMCs. Subjects who had been exposed to COVID-19, were actively infected with it, or had recovered from it provided the deeply sampled blood TCRbeta repertoires that made up the dataset. The repertoires were released in a freely available public database meant as a resource for research on the immune response to SARS-CoV-2. Samples came from the ongoing ImmuneRACE study (first 160 participants) plus 1,254 subjects from 6 global collaborators. The sample metadata nearly always contained a de-identified subject ID, COVID-19 status, age in years and sex. Where available, HLA class I and class II types were taken from metadata supplied by the sample provider and were not determined by assay-based typing.

Study-level results and caveats: How much clinical and demographic metadata was included differed by source and by participant, and the metadata was provided uncurated.

Collaborating institutions collected whole blood in K2EDTA tubes following their own protocols. For TCRbeta analysis, collaborators shipped samples in one of three forms: frozen whole blood, isolated PBMCs, or DNA extracted from either of those sample types. TCRbeta CDR3 regions were amplified from genomic DNA using the immunoSEQ Assay, a bias-controlled multiplex PCR. In the original analysis: The number of nucleated cells in each sample was estimated by amplification of reference gene primers within the assay. Sequence reads were collapsed and filtered to measure the absolute abundance of every unique TCRbeta CDR3 rearrangement. For each sample, productive Simpson clonality was calculated by taking the square root of Simpson's diversity index across productive rearrangements. TCRdb mirrors the immuneACCESS table, restricted to in-frame sequences. Some clones are absent from its copies; in checked studies, under half trace to an unresolved V gene, and the reason for the others is unknown. V, J and clone size derive from that table, while D and trimming were established from the DNA sequence. The sample contains over 45,000 clones, about 78% of them found a single time. Over 20% of the sample comes from the top ten.

As for this clone: Its antigen remains unidentified. Qualities for individual bases were not recorded, and no much larger clone is one base off.

The sample was peripheral blood. The clonotype comes from a man aged 45-60 years with active or convalescent COVID-19.

The CDR3 loop reads CASSFGVSQPQHF. The nucleotide sequence reads TGTGCCAGCAGTTTCGGAGTGAGCCAGCCCCAGCATTTT. Recombination linked TRBV12-3 or TRBV12-4 to TRBJ1-5, with the D gene too uncertain to name. V sheds 3 bases and J sheds 7 bases, leaving 10 bases between their ends. From the cysteine up to the phenylalanine, the CDR3 has a length of 13 residues. CDR3 DNA only is kept here, 39 bases in frame from base 1.